In its sample, the clone carrying this TCR beta chain was seen once. Trimming at V came to 5 bases and at J to 5 bases, leaving 7 bases not matched to a gene. Germline V gene sequence: CDR1 ENHRY, CDR2 SYGVKD. This CDR3 region has 15 residues. These data are taken from a study of T-cell reconstitution after alpha-beta-depleted transplantation in children. A TCRbeta library incorporating unique molecular identifiers was prepared. TCRdb recomputed calls from the PCR reads with MiXCR, one row per CDR3 protein. The data show about 500,000 distinct CDR3 sequences, approximately 30% seen once. The chain recombines TRBV10-3 with TRBJ1-5; 9 nucleotides align to TRBD1. The material sequenced was PBMCs from the stem cell graft donor, taken from the stem cell graft. The TCR was taken from a human donor who donated a stem cell graft to a child with aplastic anemia. Written as DNA, the CDR3 is TGTGCCATCAGTCCGGGACAGGGAGAGGATCAGCCCCAGCATTTT. Translating it yields CAISPGQGEDQPQHF.